This T cell receptor beta chain originates from a study of shared clonotypes between healthy human individuals. This clone was picked up a small number of times. The CDR3 covers 13 residues. CDR1 and CDR2 (germline): SGHDT, YYEEEE. V lost 4 bases and J 5 bases, leaving 12 bases between the germline ends. Data came from immunoSEQ multiplex PCR; TCRdb stores just in-frame clones and leaves some out. The sample records approximately 1,000,000 clones, 77% being singletons. The sequencing sample was made of memory CD4+ T cells from PBMCs. Subset given: CD45RA-negative fraction. The chain links TRBV5-6 to TRBJ1-1; D perhaps matches TRBD1 (5 bases). The TCR comes from a man aged 18 to 29 in good health. Some clones in this sample may be carry-over from other donors' samples. The CDR3 here is CASSARQRTEAFF. The CDR3, as DNA: TGTGCCAGCAGCGCCCGACAGAGGACTGAAGCTTTCTTT.